The 4 T cell receptor beta chains below all came from one sample that was sequenced in a study of blood T cell repertoires in COVID-19. Some clones are missing from TCRdb's copy, which holds only in-frame ones; the method was immunoSEQ multiplex PCR. The table shows about 190,000 clones, with 82% occurring only once. Sequenced: peripheral blood. These receptors all stem from a woman in her sixties or seventies with COVID-19, enrolled during active disease.

The chain is built from TRBV5-6 and TRBJ2-6; TRBD1 matches 8 bases. CDR3 length: 18 amino acids. The germline CDR1 and CDR2 sequences are SGHDT and YYEEEE. V trimming: 6 bases; J trimming: 1 base; junction bases outside the gene matches: 12. CDR3 in DNA: TGTGCCAGCACCATGACAGGGGTATTTTCTTCTGGGGCCAACGTCCTGACTTTC. Amino acid sequence: CASTMTGVFSSGANVLTF.

This clone occurred a few times. This chain connects TRBV28 to TRBJ2-7; maybe TRBD1 (6 bases). The CDR3 consists of 14 residues. Germline-derived CDR1 and CDR2 are MDHEN and SYDVKM. The V end was cut by 7 bases, the J end by 6 bases, with 19 bases between. In nucleotides, the CDR3 is TGTGCCAGCATCCCGGGACACGTCACCGGCGAGCAGTACTTC. This encodes CASIPGHVTGEQYF.

This chain joins TRBV10-3 and TRBJ2-3, with 10 positions matching TRBD2. Germline V gene sequence: CDR1 ENHRY, CDR2 SYGVKD. V gave up 10 bases and J gave up 3 bases; unmatched junction bases: 10. The CDR3 consists of 15 residues. CDR3: CATGAELAGTDTQYF. Written as DNA, the CDR3 is TGTGCCACCGGGGCGGAACTAGCGGGGACAGATACGCAGTATTTT.

This clone appeared a single time. This chain connects TRBV4-1 to TRBJ2-7; TRBD2 aligns across 8 bases. CDR3 size: 14 residues. Germline V gene sequence: CDR1 MGHRA, CDR2 YSYEKL. V was clipped by 1 base and J by 3 bases; unmatched bases: 2. This CDR3 is CASSQGGTSYEQYF. Here the CDR3 DNA reads TGCGCCAGCAGCCAAGGCGGGACTAGCTACGAGCAGTACTTC.